This is a list of T cell receptor beta chains from one sample in a study of CD8 T cells in ankylosing spondylitis. In TCRdb, the 5' RACE reads were re-called with MiXCR into one record per CDR3 protein. The sample holds about 750,000 distinct CDR3 sequences, roughly 19% seen once. What was sequenced was blood, either unsorted or a sorted T cell fraction (not recorded which). These receptors all stem from a male donor with ankylosing spondylitis. The CDR3 runs from the conserved cysteine through the conserved F or W. The D gene is left open where the match is weak. The size field is filled for only some rows; it gives once, few, many or a size class.

V gene	clone size	J gene	D gene	CDR3 DNA	CDR3 protein
TRBV20-1	few	TRBJ2-7	.	TGCAGTGCTAGAGAGGGGGGCAGGGTAGTCAACGAGCAGTACTTC	CSAREGGRVVNEQYF
TRBV4-1	.	TRBJ1-4	.	TGCGCCAGCAGTAGGGGTAATGAAAAACTGTTTTTT	CASSRGNEKLFF
TRBV29-1	few	TRBJ2-7	.	TGCAGCGTTGTGGGGACACCAGGATACGAGCAGTACTTC	CSVVGTPGYEQYF
TRBV7-9	.	TRBJ2-3	.	TGTGCCAGCAGCTTAAGGACATACAGCACAGATACGCAGTATTTT	CASSLRTYSTDTQYF
TRBV7-2	few	TRBJ2-1	TRBD2	TGTGCCAGCAACTTAATAGCGGGGGTAGAGCAGTTCTTC	CASNLIAGVEQFF
TRBV4-3	.	TRBJ2-7	.	TGCGCCAGCAGCGCAGACATCTCCTACGAGCAGTACTTC	CASSADISYEQYF
TRBV6-1	.	TRBJ1-2	.	TGTGCCAGCACCCCCCAGTTTGGGGTTCTCTATGGCTACACCTTC	CASTPQFGVLYGYTF
TRBV27	.	TRBJ2-2	.	TGTGCCAGCAGAAAGAACACCGGGGAGCTGTTTTTT	CASRKNTGELFF
TRBV27	.	TRBJ2-3	.	TGTGCCAGCAGTACACGGGGTAGTAGCACAGATACGCAGTATTTT	CASSTRGSSTDTQYF
TRBV20-1	few	TRBJ2-1	TRBD2	TGCAGTGCTAGATTGGGCGGGAGTGACCCCTACAATGAGCAGTTCTTC	CSARLGGSDPYNEQFF